The next 8 T cell receptor beta chains were all read from a single sample in a study of T cell responses to AZD1222 COVID-19 vaccine. Assay: immunoSEQ multiplex PCR; the TCRdb copy retains only in-frame clones and omits some. The data contain 150,000 to 200,000 clones, about 90% of them singletons. The source material was peripheral blood, sampled 28 days after the second AZD1222 dose. The receptors stem from an adult who received the AZD1222 COVID-19 vaccine.

This sequence joins TRBV19 and TRBJ1-3; 8 bases line up with TRBD1. This CDR3 has 15 amino acids. V was clipped by 9 bases and J by 2 bases; unmatched bases: 9. Germline-derived CDR1 and CDR2 are LNHDA and SQIVND (reference sequence). CDR3 sequence: CASNRGWLAGNTIYF. Written as DNA, the CDR3 is TGTGCCAGCAACAGGGGGTGGCTGGCTGGAAACACCATATATTTT.

The V gene is TRBV7-2, the J gene TRBJ2-5; D is unclear. The DNA end lines up better with TRBJ2-7; the J call may be wrong. This CDR3 has 12 residues. CDR1 is SGHTA and CDR2 is FQGNSA in the germline V gene. The CDR3 sequence: CASSFTSYEQYF. In DNA, the CDR3 is TGTGCCAGCAGCTTTACCAGCTACGAGCAGTACTTC.

The chain is built from TRBV3-1 (or the pseudogene TRBV3-2) and TRBJ1-5, with D perhaps matching TRBD1 (5 bases). From germline, CDR1 is LGHDT and CDR2 YNNKEL (reference sequence). This CDR3 region has 14 residues. Trimming took 1 base from V and 9 from J, leaving 13 bases between them. Written as DNA, the CDR3 is TGTGCCAGCAGCCAAGCGGCAGCGGGGCGGCCCCAGCATTTT. Translated: CASSQAAAGRPQHF.

The rearrangement links TRBV10-3 to TRBJ1-6; D is perhaps TRBD1 (6 bases). V was clipped by 5 bases and J by 6 bases, with 11 bases between them. The CDR3 spans 14 residues. Germline CDR1 ENHRY, CDR2 SYGVKD. The CDR3 region is CAISTGMGNSPLHF. The CDR3 DNA is TGTGCCATCAGTACAGGGATGGGTAATTCACCCCTCCACTTT.

The rearrangement joins TRBV24-1 to TRBJ2-7; 8 bases are a match to TRBD1. Losses at the gene ends were 2 bases for V and 5 bases for J; bases not matched to a gene: 7. The germline CDR1 and CDR2 sequences are KGHDR and SFDVKD. The CDR3 is 15 amino acids. For the CDR3, the DNA is TGTGCCACCAGTGATTATGACAGGGGACGTAACGAGCAGTACTTC. Translated: CATSDYDRGRNEQYF.

The chain employs TRBV30 and TRBJ2-7, with 11 bases lining up with TRBD2. Germline V CDR1 and CDR2: GTSNPN, SVGIG (reference sequence). There are 14 residues in the CDR3. The trim removed 4 bases at V and 3 bases at J, leaving 5 bases unmatched. The CDR3 protein is CAWKLAGGGYEQYF. In DNA, the CDR3 is TGTGCCTGGAAGTTAGCGGGAGGGGGCTACGAGCAGTACTTC.

This chain joins TRBV6-2 or TRBV6-3 and TRBJ2-7; the match to TRBD1 covers 10 bases. The CDR3 totals 14 residues. Germline CDR1 is MNHEY and CDR2 is SVGEGT. The ends lost 5 bases at V and 6 bases at J; junction bases unmatched: 7. In DNA form, the CDR3 reads TGTGCCAGCAGTCGGGGACAGGGGATAGGCGAGCAGTACTTC. As protein: CASSRGQGIGEQYF.

The rearrangement links TRBV10-3 to TRBJ1-4, with D perhaps matching TRBD1 (6 bases). This CDR3 has 16 amino acids. V was cut by 0 bases and J by 3 bases, with 11 bases left in between. Germline-derived CDR1 and CDR2 are ENHRY and SYGVKD. The CDR3 loop reads CAISESPGGPNEKLFF. The CDR3 nucleotides read TGTGCCATCAGTGAGTCACCTGGGGGCCCTAATGAAAAACTGTTTTTT.